This T cell receptor (beta chain) stems from a study of shared clonotypes between healthy human individuals. Study-level results: The low donor count limited represented genetic and exposure-history diversity. The expectation was that sequencing depth would affect clonotype sharing among donors.

Assay used: immunoSEQ multiplex PCR; TCRdb lists only in-frame clones, some missing. The repertoire holds millions of clones, with 93% as singletons. CD45RO-negative, CCR7-positively selected cells formed the naive CD8 fraction, excluding terminally differentiated effector memory CD45RA+ cells. Germline loops: CDR1 MNHEY, CDR2 SMNVEV (reference sequence). The CDR3 is 17 amino acids. J gave up 4 bases and V 10 bases, and 14 bases lay outside the gene matches. About this clone: Its antigen is unknown.

The genes are TRBV27 and TRBJ2-2, with 11 bases aligning to TRBD2. Input material: naive CD8+ T cells from PBMCs. This clonotype originated in a man younger than 35 in good health. Some clones in this sample may be carry-over from other donors' samples. The CDR3 DNA follows: TGTGCCACCTACCCTAGGGGGCTAGCGGGGGGCACCGGGGAGCTGTTTTTT. Translation: CATYPRGLAGGTGELFF.